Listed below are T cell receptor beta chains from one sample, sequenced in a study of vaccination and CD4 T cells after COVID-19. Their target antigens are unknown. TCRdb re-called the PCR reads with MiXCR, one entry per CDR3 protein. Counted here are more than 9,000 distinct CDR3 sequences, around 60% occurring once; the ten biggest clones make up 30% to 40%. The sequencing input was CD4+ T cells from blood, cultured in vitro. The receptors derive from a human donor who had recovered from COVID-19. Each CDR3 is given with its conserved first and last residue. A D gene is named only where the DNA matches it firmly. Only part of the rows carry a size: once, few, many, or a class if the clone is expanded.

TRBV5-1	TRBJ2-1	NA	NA	CASNPDGTGYNEQFF	TGCGCCAGCAACCCCGACGGGACGGGTTACAATGAGCAGTTCTTC
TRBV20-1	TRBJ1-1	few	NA	CSAREPAGQEAFF	TGCAGTGCTAGAGAGCCAGCGGGACAAGAAGCTTTCTTT
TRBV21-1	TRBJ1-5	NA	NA	CASSKVWGQPQHF	TGTGCCAGCAGCAAAGTGTGGGGCCAGCCCCAGCATTTT
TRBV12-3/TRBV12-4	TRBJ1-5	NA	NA	CASSFGSRNQPQHF	TGTGCCAGCAGTTTTGGGAGCCGCAATCAGCCCCAGCATTTT
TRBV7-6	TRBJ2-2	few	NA	CASSLDTGELFF	TGTGCCAGCAGCTTAGACACCGGGGAGCTGTTTTTT
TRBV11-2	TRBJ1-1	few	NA	CASSLGTVNTEAFF	TGTGCCAGCAGCTTAGGGACGGTGAACACTGAAGCTTTCTTT
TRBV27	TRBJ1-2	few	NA	CATSLDWDYGYTF	TGTGCCACCTCACTGGACTGGGACTATGGCTACACCTTC
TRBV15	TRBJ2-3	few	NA	CATSRDKRDTQYF	TGTGCCACCAGCAGAGATAAGAGAGATACGCAGTATTTT
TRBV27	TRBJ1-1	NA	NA	CASSLSGIDKAEAFF	TGTGCCAGCAGTTTAAGCGGCATTGATAAAGCTGAAGCTTTCTTT
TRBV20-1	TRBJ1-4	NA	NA	CSASSSTNEKLFF	TGCAGTGCCAGCAGTTCAACTAATGAAAAACTGTTTTTT
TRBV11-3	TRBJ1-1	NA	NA	CASSLEAGGPEAFF	TGTGCCAGCAGCTTAGAGGCAGGCGGACCTGAAGCTTTCTTT
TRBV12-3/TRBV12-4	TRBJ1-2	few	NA	CASSPRNAGYTF	TGTGCCAGCAGTCCCCGGAACGCTGGCTACACCTTC
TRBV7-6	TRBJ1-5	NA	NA	CASSPTGPGQPQHF	TGTGCCAGCAGCCCGACAGGTCCTGGACAGCCCCAGCATTTT
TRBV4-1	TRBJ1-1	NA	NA	CASSQDWTDQAFF	TGCGCCAGCAGCCAAGATTGGACAGATCAAGCTTTCTTT
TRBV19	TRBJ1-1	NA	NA	CASSLKNSGITEAFF	TGTGCCAGTAGTCTTAAGAACAGTGGGATCACTGAAGCTTTCTTT
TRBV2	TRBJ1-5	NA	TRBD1	CASSEGTGPSAQHF	TGTGCCAGCAGTGAAGGGACAGGTCCATCGGCCCAGCATTTT